The 8 T cell receptor beta chains given below trace back to one sample, sequenced in a study of blood T cells in healthy people across ages. PCR was performed a second time for about 7 to 12 cycles using a sample-barcoded 5' primer and a J-beta primer mix. TCRdb redid the calling of the 5' RACE reads with MiXCR, one entry per CDR3 protein. The sample carries around 670,000 distinct CDR3 sequences, about 30% recorded once. Material for sequencing was blood. Receptors were obtained from a woman of 80 years or more in good health.

This clonotype showed up many times. The rearrangement uses TRBV7-2 and TRBJ2-7; 7 bases line up with TRBD1. CDR3 length: 14 amino acids. The germline V gene encodes CDR1 SGHTA and CDR2 FQGNSA. With 3 bases clipped from V and 5 bases from J, the junction kept 7 bases outside the gene matches. The CDR3 loop is CASSFRMTGNEQYF. CDR3 sequence (DNA): TGTGCCAGCAGCTTCCGCATGACAGGGAACGAGCAGTACTTC.

On this clonotype: Since a much larger clone is just one base distant, this may be a read error. The chain joins TRBV29-1 to TRBJ2-5; no definite D call. The CDR3 loop spans 14 amino acids. CDR1 SQVTM and CDR2 ANQGSEA come from the germline V gene. Trimming took off 4 bases at V and 11 bases at J, with 23 bases between the two ends. CDR3 sequence: CSVGLQTLNNEQYF. The CDR3 bases are TGCAGCGTTGGTTTACAGACACTTAACAATGAGCAGTACTTC.

The CDR3 coding sequence is TGCGCCGAGGCAGGGGTCACCTACGAGCAGTACTTC. Translation: CAEAGVTYEQYF. The chain has TRBV5-1 and TRBJ2-4, with a weak D call TRBD1 (6 bases). The J call may be mistaken, given a closer DNA end match to TRBJ2-7. Germline CDR1 SGHRS, CDR2 YFSETQ. The CDR3 has 12 residues.

Comments on this clonotype: It may be a read error: a sequence one base away is much more abundant. CDR3 sequence reads: CASSLTKPNEQYF. CDR3 DNA: TGTGCCAGCAGCCTGACTAAACCGAATGAGCAGTACTTC. The chain carries TRBV28 and TRBJ2-5; D perhaps matches TRBD2 (5 bases). Trimming stripped 6 bases from V and 11 bases from J, with 19 bases between. CDR3 length: 13 amino acids. Germline CDR1 is MDHEN and CDR2 is SYDVKM.

This clonotype was counted at least ten times. This chain joins TRBV7-2 and TRBJ2-5; TRBD2 is a possible D gene (6 bases). Germline CDR1 reads SGHTA; CDR2 reads FQGNSA. This CDR3 contains 15 residues. V dropped 1 base and J dropped 5 bases, with 14 bases sitting between them. CDR3 region: CASSLVWGVRETQYF. The CDR3 DNA reads as TGTGCCAGCAGCTTAGTTTGGGGGGTAAGGGAGACCCAGTACTTC.

V is TRBV7-8 and J is TRBJ1-1, with 10 nucleotides matching TRBD1. From germline, CDR1 is SGHVS and CDR2 FQNEAQ. The CDR3 length is 16 residues. The trim removed 1 base at V and 5 bases at J, leaving 7 bases unmatched. The chain's CDR3 is CASSLGGQGTGTEAFF. CDR3 nucleotide sequence: TGTGCCAGCAGCTTAGGGGGACAGGGGACGGGGACTGAAGCTTTCTTT.

This clonotype was observed many times. The V gene is TRBV28, the J gene TRBJ2-1; possibly TRBD2 for D (6 bases). Germline lookup yields CDR1 MDHEN and CDR2 SYDVKM. V was pared by 7 bases and J by 4 bases, with 17 bases between. This CDR3 has 15 amino acids. The CDR3 sequence: CASNGGIGAYNEQFF. CDR3 DNA: TGTGCCAGCAACGGAGGGATAGGGGCGTACAATGAGCAGTTCTTC.

In DNA, the CDR3 is TGTGCCAGCAGCCAGACCTCCGGGACTAGGTACTTC. This encodes CASSQTSGTRYF. The chain recombines TRBV3-1 with TRBJ2-7, with 8 bases matching TRBD2. The germline gives CDR1 LGHDT, CDR2 YNNKEL (reference sequence). V shed 3 bases and J 12 bases; nucleotides not matched to a gene: 7. There are 12 residues in the CDR3.